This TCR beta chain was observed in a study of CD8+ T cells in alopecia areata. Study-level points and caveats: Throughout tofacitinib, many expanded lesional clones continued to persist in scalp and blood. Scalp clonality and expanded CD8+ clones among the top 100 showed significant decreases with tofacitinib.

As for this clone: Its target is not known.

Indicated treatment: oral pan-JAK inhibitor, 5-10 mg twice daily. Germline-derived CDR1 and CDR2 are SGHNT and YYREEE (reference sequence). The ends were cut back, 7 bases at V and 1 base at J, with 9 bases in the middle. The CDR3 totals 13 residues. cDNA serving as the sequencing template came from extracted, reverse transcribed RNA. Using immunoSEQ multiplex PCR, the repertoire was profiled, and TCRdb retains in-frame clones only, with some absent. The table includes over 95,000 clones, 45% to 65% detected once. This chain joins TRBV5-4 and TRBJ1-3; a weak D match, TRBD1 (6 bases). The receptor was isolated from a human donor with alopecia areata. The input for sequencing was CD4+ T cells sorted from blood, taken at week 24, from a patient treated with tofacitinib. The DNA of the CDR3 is TGTGCCAGCCGCGGGACATCTGGAAACACCATATATTTT. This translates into CASRGTSGNTIYF.